This T cell receptor beta chain was identified during a study of blood T cells in healthy people across ages. Then a second PCR, running about 6 to 12 cycles, was carried out with a sample-barcoded 5' primer and a J-beta primer mix. TCRdb re-derived calls from the 5' RACE reads in MiXCR, one entry per CDR3 protein. Among almost 1 million distinct CDR3 sequences listed, 45% to 60% were seen once. This clonotype was detected a few times. V trimming: 7 bases; J trimming: 12 bases; junction bases outside the gene matches: 11. The CDR3 is made up of 13 amino acids. Every donor provided 9.5 to 10 milliliters of peripheral blood. Each sample yielded at least 6 million isolated PBMCs.

Sequencing was carried out using blood. J is TRBJ2-3 and V is TRBV12-3 or TRBV12-4; 9 bases match TRBD2. The sequence came from an older woman in good health. CDR3 residues: CASIRASGIVQYF. The CDR3 DNA reads as TGTGCCAGCATCCGAGCTAGCGGGATTGTCCAGTATTTT.